This TCR beta chain originates from a study of molecular identifiers for immune sequencing clone quantification. The wider study: Four of five RNA aliquots from around 18,000 or 91,000 naive CD8 T cells were sequenced.

Study observations and caveats: The study found clones above 20 RNA copies held over 97% of effector molecules and under 1% in naive cells.

V trimming: 4 bases; J trimming: 3 bases; junction bases outside the gene matches: 8. CDR1 and CDR2 from the germline V gene are SGHNT and YYREEE (reference sequence). The CDR3 covers 15 residues. In TCRdb, the PCR reads were re-called with MiXCR into one record per CDR3 protein. The sample lists about 300,000 distinct CDR3 sequences; about 22% were seen once. This clonotype was counted at least ten times. Its antigen remains unidentified. This chain uses TRBV5-4 with TRBJ2-7, with 9 bases matching TRBD2. The material sequenced was naive CD8+ T cells from blood, with Jurkat cell RNA spiked in. Documented subset: FACS-sorted CD8+CD4-CCR7+CD45RA+ naive T cells. The sequence derives from a human donor in good health. Some libraries in this study had Jurkat cell RNA spiked in. DNA for the CDR3: TGTGCCAGCAGCCTTGAGAATAGCGGGAGCTACGAGCAGTACTTC. It yields the protein CASSLENSGSYEQYF.